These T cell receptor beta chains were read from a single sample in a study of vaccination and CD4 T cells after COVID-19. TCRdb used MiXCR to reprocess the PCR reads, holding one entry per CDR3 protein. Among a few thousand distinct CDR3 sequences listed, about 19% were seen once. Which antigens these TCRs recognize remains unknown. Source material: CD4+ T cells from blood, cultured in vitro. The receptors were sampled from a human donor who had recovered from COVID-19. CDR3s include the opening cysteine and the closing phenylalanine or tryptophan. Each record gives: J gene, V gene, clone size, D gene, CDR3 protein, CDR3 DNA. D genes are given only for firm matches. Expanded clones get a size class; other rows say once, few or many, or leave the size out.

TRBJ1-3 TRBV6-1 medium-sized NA CASSDATASGNTIYF TGTGCCAGCAGTGACGCTACCGCCTCTGGAAACACCATATATTTT
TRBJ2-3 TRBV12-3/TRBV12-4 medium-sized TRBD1 CASSLALDRDDTQYF TGTGCCAGCAGTTTAGCGCTGGACAGGGACGATACGCAGTATTTT
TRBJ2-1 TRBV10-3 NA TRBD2 CAISGIAGGTYNEQFF TGTGCCATCAGTGGTATAGCGGGGGGCACCTACAATGAGCAGTTCTTC
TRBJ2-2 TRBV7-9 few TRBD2 CASSTRTSGGHTGELFF TGTGCCAGCAGCACCAGGACTAGCGGGGGCCACACCGGGGAGCTGTTTTTT
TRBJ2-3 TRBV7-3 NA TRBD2 CASSLRGGGITDTQYF TGTGCCAGCAGCTTAAGGGGCGGGGGGATCACAGATACGCAGTATTTT
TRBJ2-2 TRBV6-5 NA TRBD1 CASSYSGGGTGELFF TGTGCCAGCAGTTACTCAGGGGGCGGAACCGGGGAGCTGTTTTTT
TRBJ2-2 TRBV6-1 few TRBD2 CASSELGGIRELFF TGTGCCAGCAGTGAACTCGGGGGGATACGGGAGCTGTTTTTT
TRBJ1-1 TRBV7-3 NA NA CASSLTGGRGDTEAFF TGTGCCAGCAGCTTAACGGGGGGCCGGGGGGACACTGAAGCTTTCTTT
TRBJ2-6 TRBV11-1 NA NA CASSPRARSGANVLTF TGTGCCAGCAGCCCGAGAGCAAGATCTGGGGCCAACGTCCTGACTTTC
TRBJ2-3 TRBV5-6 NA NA CASSSLASTDTQYF TGTGCCAGCAGTTCCTTAGCTAGCACAGATACGCAGTATTTT
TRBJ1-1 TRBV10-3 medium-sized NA CAIMSAGEAFF TGTGCCATCATGTCGGCGGGGGAAGCTTTCTTT
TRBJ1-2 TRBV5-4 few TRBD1 CASSLGTGYGYTF TGTGCCAGCAGCTTAGGGACAGGGTATGGCTACACCTTC
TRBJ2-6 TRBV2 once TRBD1 CASSPGQTSGANVLTF TGTGCCAGCAGTCCGGGACAGACCTCTGGGGCCAACGTCCTGACTTTC
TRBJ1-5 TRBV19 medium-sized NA CASSFRNQPQHF TGTGCCAGTAGTTTCCGTAATCAGCCCCAGCATTTT
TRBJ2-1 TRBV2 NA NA CASRSRVYNEQFF TGTGCCAGCAGGTCAAGGGTCTACAATGAGCAGTTCTTC
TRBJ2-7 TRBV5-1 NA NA CASSLTGSYEQYF TGCGCCAGCAGCTTGACGGGCTCCTACGAGCAGTACTTC
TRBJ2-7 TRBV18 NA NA CASSPSLGISYEQYF TGTGCCAGCTCACCATCTCTAGGGATCTCCTACGAGCAGTACTTC
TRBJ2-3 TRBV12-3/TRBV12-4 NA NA CASTIGLSTDTQYF TGTGCCAGCACTATCGGACTCTCCACAGATACGCAGTATTTT
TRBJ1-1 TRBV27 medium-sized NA CASSSRGWNTEAFF TGTGCCAGCAGTTCCCGGGGCTGGAACACTGAAGCTTTCTTT
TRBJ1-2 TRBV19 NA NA CASSWDLGYTF TGTGCCAGTAGTTGGGATCTTGGCTACACCTTC
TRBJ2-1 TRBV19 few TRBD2 CASSISGLAKYNEQFF TGTGCCAGTAGTATTTCTGGACTAGCGAAATACAATGAGCAGTTCTTC
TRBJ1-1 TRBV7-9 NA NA CASNNPTGRGRTEAFF TGTGCCAGCAACAACCCTACTGGGCGGGGGCGGACTGAAGCTTTCTTT
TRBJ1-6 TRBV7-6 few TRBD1 CASSPTARGKSPLHF TGTGCCAGCAGCCCCACCGCCAGGGGGAAATCACCCCTCCACTTT
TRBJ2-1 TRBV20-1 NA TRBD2 CSAGGTRLDEQFF TGCAGTGCTGGTGGGACTAGACTCGATGAGCAGTTCTTC
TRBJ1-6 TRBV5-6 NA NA CASSLGTAGVPLHF TGTGCCAGCAGCCTGGGGACGGCGGGGGTACCCCTCCACTTT
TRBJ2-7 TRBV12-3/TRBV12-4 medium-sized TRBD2 CASSLLADYEQYF TGTGCCAGCAGTTTACTAGCGGATTACGAGCAGTACTTC
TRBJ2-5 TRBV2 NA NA CASSVGKEKAQYF TGTGCCAGCAGTGTCGGGAAAGAGAAGGCCCAGTACTTC
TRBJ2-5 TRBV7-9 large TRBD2 CASSLGGGPQETQYF TGTGCCAGCAGCTTAGGCGGGGGACCCCAAGAGACCCAGTACTTC
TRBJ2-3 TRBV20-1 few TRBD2 CSAFSAGGLVTDTQYF TGCAGTGCCTTCTCAGCGGGGGGGCTAGTAACAGATACGCAGTATTTT
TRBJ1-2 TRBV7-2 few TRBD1 CASSPGQGDGYTF TGTGCCAGCAGCCCGGGACAGGGGGATGGCTACACCTTC
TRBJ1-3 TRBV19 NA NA CASSISRQVRDGNTIYF TGTGCCAGTAGTATATCCAGACAAGTCAGGGATGGAAACACCATATATTTT
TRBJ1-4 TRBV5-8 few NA CASSSDLGGNEKLFF TGTGCCAGCAGCTCGGACTTAGGAGGCAATGAAAAACTGTTTTTT
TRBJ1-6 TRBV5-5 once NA CASSLGVQGGGYNSPLHF TGTGCCAGCAGCTTGGGGGTTCAGGGAGGGGGCTATAATTCACCCCTCCACTTT
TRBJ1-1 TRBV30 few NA CAWSSMVNTEAFF TGTGCCTGGAGTTCGATGGTGAACACTGAAGCTTTCTTT
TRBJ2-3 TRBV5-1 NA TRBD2 CASSLGLAGSDTQYF TGCGCCAGCAGCTTGGGGTTAGCGGGGTCAGATACGCAGTATTTT
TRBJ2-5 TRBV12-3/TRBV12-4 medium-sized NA CASRNTQYF TGTGCCAGCAGGAACACCCAGTACTTC
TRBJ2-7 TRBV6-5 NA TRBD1 CASSYGTGRSYEQYF TGTGCCAGCAGTTACGGGACAGGGAGGTCCTACGAGCAGTACTTC
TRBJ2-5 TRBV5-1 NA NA CASSVAGDSGGETQYF TGCGCCAGCAGCGTAGCCGGGGACTCCGGCGGAGAGACCCAGTACTTC
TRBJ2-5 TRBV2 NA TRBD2 CASSERGGSETQYF TGTGCCAGCAGTGAGCGGGGGGGCAGCGAGACCCAGTACTTC
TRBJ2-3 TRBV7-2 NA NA CASSRGADTQYF TGTGCCAGCAGTCGAGGGGCAGATACGCAGTATTTT
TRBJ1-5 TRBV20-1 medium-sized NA CSARTSGQPQHF TGCAGTGCTCGGACGAGCGGACAGCCCCAGCATTTT
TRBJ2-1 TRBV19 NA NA CRGALYNEQFF TGTAGGGGGGCCCTCTACAATGAGCAGTTCTTC
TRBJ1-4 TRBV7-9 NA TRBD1 CASSLDSGGGKLFF TGTGCCAGCAGCTTAGACTCAGGGGGCGGAAAACTGTTTTTT
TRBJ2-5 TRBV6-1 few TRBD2 CASSEGGTRTETQYF TGTGCCAGCAGTGAAGGGGGGACTAGAACGGAGACCCAGTACTTC
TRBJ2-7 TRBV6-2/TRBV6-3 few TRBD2 CASSAPTSGGAYEQYF TGTGCCAGCAGTGCCCCGACCAGCGGGGGGGCTTACGAGCAGTACTTC
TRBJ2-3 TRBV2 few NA CAGNRDFSTDTQYF TGTGCCGGGAACCGGGACTTCTCCACAGATACGCAGTATTTT
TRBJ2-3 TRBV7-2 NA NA CASSPPIVPSTDTQYF TGTGCCAGCAGCCCACCTATAGTGCCTTCCACAGATACGCAGTATTTT
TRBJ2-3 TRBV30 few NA CAWRVGYTDTQYF TGTGCCTGGAGGGTGGGATACACAGATACGCAGTATTTT
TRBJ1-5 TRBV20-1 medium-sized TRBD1 CSARVGQLFGNQPQHF TGCAGTGCTAGAGTGGGACAGCTTTTCGGCAATCAGCCCCAGCATTTT
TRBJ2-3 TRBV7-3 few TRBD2 CASSPQSGGLTDTQYF TGTGCCAGCAGCCCCCAAAGCGGGGGCCTCACAGATACGCAGTATTTT
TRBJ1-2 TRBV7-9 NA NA CASSLASGGGYTF TGTGCCAGCAGCTTAGCTTCGGGGGGCGGCTACACCTTC
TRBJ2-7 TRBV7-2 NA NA CASSARLVSYEQYF TGTGCCAGCAGCGCTCGACTAGTTAGCTACGAGCAGTACTTC
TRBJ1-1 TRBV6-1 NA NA CASMGAGMNTEAFF TGTGCCAGCATGGGGGCAGGGATGAACACTGAAGCTTTCTTT
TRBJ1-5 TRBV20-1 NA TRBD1 CSARPPPGQWDQPQHF TGCAGTGCTAGACCCCCACCGGGACAGTGGGATCAGCCCCAGCATTTT
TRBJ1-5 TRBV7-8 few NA CASSLTEGGNQPQHF TGTGCCAGCAGCTTAACGGAGGGTGGGAATCAGCCCCAGCATTTT
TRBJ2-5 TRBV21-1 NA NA CASRETQYF TGTGCCAGTAGGGAGACCCAGTACTTC
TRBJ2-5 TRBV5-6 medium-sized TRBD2 CASSQLAGGQETQYF TGTGCCAGCAGCCAACTAGCGGGGGGCCAAGAGACCCAGTACTTC
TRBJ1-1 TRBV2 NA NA CASSDGFIAATEAFF TGTGCCAGCAGTGACGGATTTATTGCTGCCACTGAAGCTTTCTTT
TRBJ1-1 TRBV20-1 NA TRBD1 CSAPGQGINTEAFF TGCAGTGCCCCAGGACAGGGCATAAACACTGAAGCTTTCTTT